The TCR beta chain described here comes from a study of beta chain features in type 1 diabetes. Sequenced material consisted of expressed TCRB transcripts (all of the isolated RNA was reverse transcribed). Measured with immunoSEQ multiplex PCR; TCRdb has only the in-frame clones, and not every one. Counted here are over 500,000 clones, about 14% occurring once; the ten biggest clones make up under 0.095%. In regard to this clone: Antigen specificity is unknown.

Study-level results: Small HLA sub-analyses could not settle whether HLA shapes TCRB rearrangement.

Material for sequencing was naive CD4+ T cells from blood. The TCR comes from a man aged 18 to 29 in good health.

The CDR3, as DNA: TGTGCCAGCAGCTTTCAAATAAGTCGCTACAATGAGCAGTTCTTC. Translated, it gives CASSFQISRYNEQFF. The J gene is TRBJ2-1, the V gene TRBV11-2; D remains unclear. Trimming took off 3 bases at V and 3 bases at J, with 12 bases between the two ends. The CDR3 length is 15 residues. Germline values: CDR1 SGHAT, CDR2 FQNNGV.